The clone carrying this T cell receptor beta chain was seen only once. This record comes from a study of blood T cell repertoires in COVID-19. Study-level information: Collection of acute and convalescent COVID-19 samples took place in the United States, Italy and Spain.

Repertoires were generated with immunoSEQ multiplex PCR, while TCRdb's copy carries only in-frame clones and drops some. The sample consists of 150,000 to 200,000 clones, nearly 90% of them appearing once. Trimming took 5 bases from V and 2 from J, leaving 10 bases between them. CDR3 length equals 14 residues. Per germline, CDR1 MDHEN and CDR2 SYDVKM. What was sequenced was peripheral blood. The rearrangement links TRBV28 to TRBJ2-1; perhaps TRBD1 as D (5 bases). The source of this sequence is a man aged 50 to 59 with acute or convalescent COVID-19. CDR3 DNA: TGTGCCAGCAGTCCCTCGGACACCTACAATGAGCAGTTCTTC. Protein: CASSPSDTYNEQFF.